This entry lists 20 T cell receptor beta chains sequenced from one sample in a study of blood T cell repertoires in COVID-19. TCRdb's table, derived via immunoSEQ multiplex PCR, lists solely in-frame clones and lacks some. The data show 180,000 or so clones, around 90% seen once. The material sequenced was peripheral blood. These receptor sequences come from a middle-aged man with acute or convalescent COVID-19.

The V and J genes are TRBV6-6 and TRBJ1-2, with 7 nucleotides matching TRBD1. This CDR3 is 13 amino acids long. CDR1 is MNHNY and CDR2 is SVGAGI in the germline V gene (reference sequence). J gave up 6 bases and V 0 bases, and 1 base lay outside the gene matches. This CDR3 is CASSYSGQDGYTF. The CDR3 DNA sequence: TGTGCCAGCAGTTACTCTGGACAGGATGGCTACACCTTC.

This chain uses TRBV27 with TRBJ1-3; D possibly corresponds to TRBD1 (5 bases). Germline assignment: CDR1 MNHEY and CDR2 SMNVEV (reference sequence). With 5 bases removed from V and 4 bases from J, the gap between germline ends came to 15 bases. The CDR3 has 15 amino acids. The CDR3: CASSLIGAQGNTIYF. The CDR3 region has the DNA TGTGCCAGCAGTCTAATAGGGGCTCAGGGAAACACCATATATTTT.

CDR3 coding DNA: TGTGCCAGCAGCCGACAGCTCCCCCGGGACACCGGGGAGCTGTTTTTT. Its translation: CASSRQLPRDTGELFF. V gene TRBV6-2 or TRBV6-3 combines with J gene TRBJ2-2, with D possibly matching TRBD1 (5 bases). Trimming pared 6 bases from V and 3 bases from J, leaving 17 bases between. Germline V gene sequence: CDR1 MNHEY, CDR2 SVGEGT. The CDR3 is made up of 16 amino acids.

The chain carries TRBV11-2 and TRBJ2-7, with a weak D call TRBD1 (6 bases). Trimming removed 1 base at V and 6 bases at J, with 10 bases between. CDR1 is SGHAT, CDR2 FQNNGV, per germline. This CDR3 is 13 amino acids long. CDR3: CASSLAQGAEQYF. The CDR3 nucleotides read TGTGCCAGCAGCTTAGCACAGGGAGCCGAGCAGTACTTC.

This clone was observed a single time. The J gene is TRBJ2-3, the V gene TRBV4-2; D is perhaps TRBD1 (5 bases). V lost 0 bases to trimming and J lost 5 bases, with 6 bases between them. Germline CDR1 and CDR2: LGHNA and YNFKEQ. The CDR3 has 13 residues. CDR3 region: CASSQEQEDTQYF. DNA of the CDR3: TGTGCCAGCAGCCAAGAACAGGAAGATACGCAGTATTTT.

This clone was found once. This chain uses TRBV29-1 with TRBJ2-2, with 10 nucleotides matching TRBD1. Unmatched junction bases numbered 4, after V lost 8 bases and J lost 1 base. The CDR3 spans 14 residues. Germline CDR1 and CDR2: SQVTM and ANQGSEA. The CDR3 here is CSTRTGGNTGELFF. The CDR3 DNA reads as TGCAGCACCCGGACAGGGGGGAACACCGGGGAGCTGTTTTTT.

CDR3 bases: TGTGCCTGGAGAGACAGGGCTGGCTACACCTTC. Translated, it gives CAWRDRAGYTF. The chain uses TRBV30 and TRBJ1-2; 7 bases align to TRBD1. CDR1 and CDR2 (germline): GTSNPN, SVGIG (reference sequence). The ends lost 3 bases at V and 7 bases at J; junction bases unmatched: 2. The CDR3 extends over 11 amino acids.

The V call is TRBV4-1, the J call TRBJ2-5; a weak D match, TRBD1 (6 bases). Looked up from germline, CDR1 is MGHRA and CDR2 is YSYEKL. The V gene lost 0 bases and the J gene lost 1 base, with 6 bases spanning the gap. CDR3 length equals 14 residues. The DNA of the CDR3 is TGCGCCAGCAGCCAAGACAGGGGCCAAGAGACCCAGTACTTC. It encodes CASSQDRGQETQYF.

The chain combines TRBV7-2 with TRBJ2-5; 10 bases map to TRBD2. Germline trimming cut 5 bases from V and 1 base from J; bases unmatched to any gene: 4. Germline CDR1 reads SGHTA; CDR2 reads FQGNSA. This CDR3 is 15 amino acids long. CDR3 sequence (DNA): TGTGCCAGCAGCCCGCTAGCGGGGGCCCAAGAGACCCAGTACTTC. Amino acids: CASSPLAGAQETQYF.

Worth noting for this clone: Other nucleotide sequences in the sample specify the same CDR3. V and J are TRBV9 and TRBJ2-7; 11 nucleotides align to TRBD1. The V gene end was trimmed by 4 bases and the J gene end by 4 bases; junction bases not matched to a gene: 4. Per the germline V gene, CDR1 is SGDLS and CDR2 is YYNGEE. The CDR3 contains 14 residues. CDR3 region: CASSPGQGAYEQYF. The CDR3 DNA reads as TGTGCCAGCAGCCCCGGACAGGGGGCTTACGAGCAGTACTTC.

The table lists this clone with a count of one. The chain joins TRBV25-1 to TRBJ1-1; D is unresolved. V gave up 6 bases and J gave up 6 bases, with 14 bases separating them. The germline gives CDR1 MGHDK, CDR2 SYGVNS. The CDR3 covers 13 residues. The CDR3 coding sequence is TGTGCCAGCAGAGCAATGGGAGTGGCTGAAGCTTTCTTT. Amino acids: CASRAMGVAEAFF. The variable domain in full, with the rest retrieved from reference TRBV25-1 and TRBJ1-1, is EADIYQTPRYLVIGTGKKITLECSQTMGHDKMYWYQQDPGMELHLIHYSYGVNSTEKGDLSSESTVSRIRTEHFPLTLESARPSHTSQYLCASRAMGVAEAFFGQGTRLTVV.

Notes on this clone: This sample includes further DNA sequences coding for the same CDR3. The genes are TRBV18 and TRBJ2-2; 9 positions match TRBD1. The CDR3 is 16 residues long. The V and J ends lost 5 bases and 0 bases, in that order; junction bases with no gene match: 4. Germline CDR1 reads KGHSH; CDR2 reads LQKENI. CDR3 nucleotide sequence: TGTGCCAGCTCAGGACAGGGGAGCACGAACACCGGGGAGCTGTTTTTT. This gives the protein CASSGQGSTNTGELFF.

This sequence joins TRBV13 and TRBJ2-3, with 9 bases matching TRBD1. The CDR3 runs to 15 residues. CDR1 is PRHDT and CDR2 is FYEKMQ in the germline V gene (reference sequence). Unmatched junction bases numbered 2, after V lost 3 bases and J lost 1 base. The chain's CDR3 is CASSFRTGGTDTQYF. The CDR3 DNA is TGTGCCAGCAGCTTCCGGACAGGGGGCACAGATACGCAGTATTTT.

The sample holds one count of this clone. The chain links TRBV3-1 (or the pseudogene TRBV3-2) to TRBJ1-1; maybe TRBD1 (5 bases). Germline lookup yields CDR1 LGHDT and CDR2 YNNKEL (reference sequence). The CDR3 runs 15 residues. Trimming left V 0 bases short and J 6 bases short, with 14 bases between. In DNA, the CDR3 is TGTGCCAGCAGCCAAGATAGGGGAAGTGGGTCTGAAGCTTTCTTT. This encodes CASSQDRGSGSEAFF.

The count of this clone is one. The genes are TRBV18 and TRBJ1-4; no clear D gene. This CDR3 has 16 residues. Deletions cut 3 bases from V and 4 bases from J, with 15 bases between. The germline V gene has CDR1 KGHSH and CDR2 LQKENI. The CDR3 nucleotides read TGTGCCAGCTCACCGAGTGCGGCAGAATATAATGAAAAACTGTTTTTT. Translation: CASSPSAAEYNEKLFF.

Worth noting for this clone: The same CDR3 arises from other DNA sequences in this sample as well. The rearrangement links TRBV9 to TRBJ1-1; D call uncertain. V gave up 0 bases and J gave up 1 base, with 7 bases separating them. The CDR3 length is 14 residues. Germline CDR1 is SGDLS and CDR2 is YYNGEE. The CDR3 DNA is TGTGCCAGCAGCGTAGCTGGGCAGAACACTGAAGCTTTCTTT. This sequence encodes CASSVAGQNTEAFF.

The rearrangement uses TRBV6-4 and TRBJ1-1; TRBD1 agrees at 8 bases. This CDR3 is 15 amino acids long. J gave up 7 bases and V 3 bases, and 10 bases lay outside the gene matches. Germline V gives CDR1 MRHNA, CDR2 SNTAGT. CDR3 residues: CASSETGGNPDEAFF. The CDR3 nucleotides are TGTGCCAGCAGTGAAACAGGGGGGAACCCCGATGAAGCTTTCTTT.

This clone was seen a handful of times. The chain has TRBV12-3 or TRBV12-4 and TRBJ2-1; D is ambiguous. V was trimmed by 6 bases and J by 4 bases, leaving 7 bases between them. The CDR3 runs 12 residues. The CDR3 region is CASSTLYNEQFF. CDR3 DNA: TGTGCCAGCAGCACACTATACAATGAGCAGTTCTTC.

In its sample, this clone was seen a few times. The chain uses TRBV28 and TRBJ1-2, with a weak D call TRBD1 (6 bases). With 7 bases removed from V and 0 bases from J, the gap between germline ends came to 15 bases. From germline, CDR1 is MDHEN and CDR2 SYDVKM. This CDR3 comprises 15 residues. CDR3 residues: CASNPRGSPNYGYTF. DNA of the CDR3: TGTGCCAGCAACCCCAGGGGATCCCCTAACTATGGCTACACCTTC.

This clone was detected only a few times. This chain links TRBV24-1 with TRBJ2-5; 9 bases fit TRBD1. Trimming removed 3 bases from V and 5 bases from J; junction bases left unmatched: 9. From germline, CDR1 is KGHDR and CDR2 SFDVKD. The CDR3 runs to 16 residues. Here the CDR3 DNA reads TGTGCCACCAGTGATGCGGGACAGGGCGGGTCGGAGACCCAGTACTTC. This codes for CATSDAGQGGSETQYF.